The sequence of this TCR beta chain was determined in a study of cytomegalovirus exposure and HLA in healthy donors. Points from the study as a whole: Researchers reported in a later analysis that a missense DCLRE1C variant was tied to TCR beta V- and J-gene trimming.

At the time of sampling, donors were nominally healthy, though unrecorded immune exposures were likely. The CDR3 is made up of 13 amino acids. Looked up from germline, CDR1 is SQVTM and CDR2 is ANQGSEA. V was clipped by 6 bases and J by 8 bases; unmatched bases: 11. With 60 Vbeta and 13 Jbeta primers, the PCR was carried out. Sequencing was performed with immunoSEQ multiplex PCR; in TCRdb, only in-frame clones are kept and a portion is missing. There are 63,000 or so clones in the sample; roughly 80% occur only once, and roughly 20% lies in the top ten. The table lists this clone with a few counts. No antigen is known for it.

Sequencing was done on a sample of PBMCs. The receptor was derived from a young woman in good health and CMV-seropositive. This chain joins TRBV29-1 and TRBJ1-2, with TRBD1 identical over 8 bases. CDR3 residues: CSVGVGQGGGYTF. The CDR3 DNA reads TGCAGCGTCGGTGTAGGACAGGGTGGCGGCTACACCTTC.